The clone carrying this T cell receptor (beta chain) has just one count. Assay used: immunoSEQ multiplex PCR; TCRdb lists only in-frame clones, some missing. The sample lists tens of thousands of clones, around 92% occurring once. This sample was included in a study of blood T cell repertoires in COVID-19. Trimming shortened V by 1 base and J by 4 bases, and 11 bases separated the two germline ends. The CDR3 is 14 amino acids. Germline assignment: CDR1 SGHNT and CDR2 YYREEE (reference sequence). This rearrangement joins TRBV5-4 to TRBJ1-1; a weak D match, TRBD1 (5 bases). This receptor was identified in a human donor in a cohort sampled during active COVID-19. Sequences were obtained from peripheral blood. CDR3 sequence (DNA): TGTGCCAGCAGCTTGAATTCAGGGTTCACTGAAGCTTTCTTT. Translating gives CASSLNSGFTEAFF.